This T cell receptor (beta chain) was sequenced for a study of monozygotic twins with inflammatory bowel disease. As for this clonotype: No antigen is known for it.

Whole-study findings and limits: TCRbeta inverse Simpson diversity was decreased in IBD patients versus healthy co-twins. Immunosuppressive treatments differing between patients may have added repertoire variability. Especially with disease activity, IBD patients had fewer clonotypes in common with others than healthy twins did.

TCRdb derives one entry per CDR3 protein from the 5' RACE reads, leaving out DNA. The listing contains around 380,000 distinct CDR3 sequences. Sequencing was carried out using blood. The TCR sequence derives from a human donor with ulcerative colitis or Crohn's disease, or a healthy co-twin of an affected twin (not recorded which).

The CDR3 spells CASSTSTGGTYGYTF. The chain is built from TRBV5-1 and TRBJ1-2; TCRdb's assignment of TRBD1 cannot be checked, as there is no DNA. Germline V gene data show CDR1 as SGHRS and CDR2 as YFSETQ. The CDR3 has 15 amino acids.